These T cell receptor beta chains were read from a single sample in a study of early T cells in non-severe SARS-CoV-2 infection. TCRdb called the 5' RACE reads again in MiXCR, with one record for every CDR3 protein. The sample shows 69,000 or so distinct CDR3 sequences, roughly 9.5% of them seen only once. Specimen: whole blood. The receptors stem from an adult who was a healthcare worker with PCR-confirmed SARS-CoV-2 infection or an uninfected control (not recorded which). Each CDR3 is given with its conserved first and last residue. The D gene is left open where the match is weak. Clone size appears in some rows only: once, few, many, or a class for an expanded clone.

TRBD2,NA,TRBV3-1,TRBJ2-7,TGTGCCAGCAGCAAGGGACTAGCGTTCTACGAGCAGTACTTC,CASSKGLAFYEQYF
NA,NA,TRBV20-1,TRBJ2-5,TGCAGTGCCAGGACTGGTAGTGGGGGGGCCCAAGAGACCCAGTACTTC,CSARTGSGGAQETQYF
NA,many,TRBV28,TRBJ1-2,TGTGCCAGCAGTTTTTCAACGAGGGCGGACTATGGCTACACCTTC,CASSFSTRADYGYTF
TRBD2,few,TRBV20-1,TRBJ2-7,TGCAGTGCTATCCGGGAGGGGCCGGACGAGCAGTACTTC,CSAIREGPDEQYF
TRBD1,NA,TRBV6-2/TRBV6-3,TRBJ1-2,TGTGCCAGCCGACAGGGGCCTAACTATGGCTACACCTTC,CASRQGPNYGYTF
NA,NA,TRBV6-2/TRBV6-3,TRBJ2-5,TGTGCCAGCAGTCGGTCCCGGCAGTGGGAGACCCAGTACTTC,CASSRSRQWETQYF
NA,few,TRBV7-2,TRBJ1-2,TGTGCCAGCAGCTTAGGTGGCCGTGGCTACACCTTC,CASSLGGRGYTF
TRBD1,many,TRBV6-5,TRBJ1-2,TGTGCCAGCAGTAAGGGACAGGGGGCGGCTGGCTACACCTTC,CASSKGQGAAGYTF
TRBD1,NA,TRBV29-1,TRBJ2-2,TGCAGCGTTCACTACGTTGGACAGGGGAACACCGGGGAGCTGTTTTTT,CSVHYVGQGNTGELFF
TRBD1,many,TRBV20-1,TRBJ2-2,TGCAGTGCCACAACAGGGGCCGCGAACACCGGGGAGCTGTTTTTT,CSATTGAANTGELFF
TRBD2,few,TRBV9,TRBJ2-3,TGTGCCAGCAGCGTAGCACTAGCGGGAGGATGGGATACGCAGTATTTT,CASSVALAGGWDTQYF
NA,few,TRBV27,TRBJ2-7,TGTGCCAGCATTTTAAAGTCTGGGGGGTATTCCTACGAGCAGTACTTC,CASILKSGGYSYEQYF